This note documents a single TCR beta chain sequence. Antigen specificity is unknown. The entry originates in a study of Graves' ophthalmopathy and Graves' hyperthyroidism. Study-level points and caveats: The blood repertoire also included most expanded thyroid clonotypes above 0.001 frequency. The model predicted progression of ophthalmopathy with a sensitivity of about 68%, and its specificity was roughly 72%. A model of 13 signatures distinguished ophthalmopathy from stable hyperthyroidism at around 91% sensitivity and nearly 82% specificity.

The V gene lost 1 base and the J gene lost 6 bases, with 18 bases spanning the gap. Germline V gives CDR1 LNHNV, CDR2 YYDKDF (reference sequence). There are 16 residues in the CDR3. Amplification of TCR beta CDR3 regions used RNA transcripts. Amplification began with first-round RT-PCR using HTBI primers, then second-round multiplex PCR was performed. TCRdb recomputed calls from the multiplex PCR reads with MiXCR, one row per CDR3 protein. This sample has around 1.1 million distinct CDR3 sequences; about 36% occur once, and the top ten carry 11%. Other autoimmune diseases, uncontrolled infections, pregnancy and lactation each led to patient exclusion.

This TCR was recovered from an adult man with Graves' hyperthyroidism. The rearrangement uses TRBV15 and TRBJ1-1; tentatively, D is TRBD1 (5 bases). The sample consisted of peripheral blood or thyroid tissue (not recorded which). CDR3 amino acids: CATSRGDGLGTPEAFF. DNA of the CDR3: TGTGCCACCAGCAGAGGTGACGGGCTGGGGACGCCTGAAGCTTTCTTT.